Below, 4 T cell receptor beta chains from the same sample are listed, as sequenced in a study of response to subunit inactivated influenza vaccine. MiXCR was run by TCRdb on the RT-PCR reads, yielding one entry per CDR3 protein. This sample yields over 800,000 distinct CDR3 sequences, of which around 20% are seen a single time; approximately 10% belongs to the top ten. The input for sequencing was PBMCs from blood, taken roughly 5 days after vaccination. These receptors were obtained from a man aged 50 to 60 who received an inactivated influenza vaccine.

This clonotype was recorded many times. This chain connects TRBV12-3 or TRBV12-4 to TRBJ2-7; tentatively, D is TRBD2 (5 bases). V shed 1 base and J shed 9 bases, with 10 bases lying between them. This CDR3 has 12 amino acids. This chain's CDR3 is CASSLVRAVQYF. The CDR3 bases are TGTGCCAGCAGTTTAGTTAGAGCGGTGCAGTACTTC.

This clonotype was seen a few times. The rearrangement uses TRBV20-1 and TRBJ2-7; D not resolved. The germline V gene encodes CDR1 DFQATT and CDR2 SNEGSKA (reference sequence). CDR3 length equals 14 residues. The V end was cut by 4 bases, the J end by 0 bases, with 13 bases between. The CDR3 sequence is CSANGPSVSYEQYF. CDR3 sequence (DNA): TGCAGTGCTAACGGGCCCTCCGTCTCCTACGAGCAGTACTTC.

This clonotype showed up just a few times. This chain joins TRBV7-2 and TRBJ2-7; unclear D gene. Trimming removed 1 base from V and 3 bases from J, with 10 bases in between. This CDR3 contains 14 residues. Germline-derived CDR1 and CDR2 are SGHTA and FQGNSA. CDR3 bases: TGTGCCAGCAGCTTAGAAGGCGGATACTACGAGCAGTACTTC. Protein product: CASSLEGGYYEQYF.

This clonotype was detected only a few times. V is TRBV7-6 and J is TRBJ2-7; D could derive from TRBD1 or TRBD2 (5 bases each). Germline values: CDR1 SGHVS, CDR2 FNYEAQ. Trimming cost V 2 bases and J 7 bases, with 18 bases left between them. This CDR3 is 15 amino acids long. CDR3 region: CASSLYRQGTGEQYF. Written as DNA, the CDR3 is TGTGCCAGCAGCTTATACAGGCAGGGAACGGGGGAGCAGTACTTC.